This T cell receptor beta chain originates from a study of T cell clonality in common variable immunodeficiency. General study findings and limits: CVID subjects showed higher TCRbeta clonality than healthy controls. T cell subpopulation sequencing would be needed to explain CVID clonality. In common variable immunodeficiency, TCR beta chains reportedly carried fewer deletions and N-nucleotide insertions.

There are many counts of this clone. Its antigen is undetermined. The read is 3 residues too short to cover the CDR3 end, so that end is filled in from the germline J gene. CVID and control samples used equivalent genomic DNA input. The protocol was immunoSEQ multiplex PCR, while the TCRdb copy is restricted to in-frame clones and leaves out a portion. The sample was found to contain fewer than 50,000 clones, and every one recurs. Looked up from germline, CDR1 is SNHLY and CDR2 is FYNNEI. Germline trimming cut 1 base from V and 0 bases from J; bases unmatched to any gene: 3. The CDR3 length is 17 residues.

This sequence joins TRBV2 and TRBJ2-7; 13 nucleotides align to TRBD2. This TCR was sampled from a person aged 18 to 75 in good health. Input material: peripheral blood mononuclear cells. CDR3 sequence: CASSEGLAGGLSYEQYF. The sequenced CDR3 bases are TGTGCCAGCAGTGAAGGACTAGCGGGAGGCCTCTCCTACGAG.